The 30 T cell receptor beta chains listed next were all sequenced from one sample in a study of T cells in Graves' hyperthyroidism and ophthalmopathy. There were TCR beta CDR3 regions amplified from RNA transcripts. Researchers ran a first-round RT-PCR on the TCR CDR3 using the HTBI primer set. TCRdb called the multiplex PCR reads again in MiXCR, with one record for every CDR3 protein. The profile shows about 160,000 distinct CDR3 sequences, over 8% of them singletons. The sample consisted of blood. The receptors derive from a woman aged 18-29 years with Graves' hyperthyroidism that later progressed to Graves' ophthalmopathy.

V usage is TRBV20-1 and J usage is TRBJ2-3; 13 nucleotides match TRBD2. This CDR3 comprises 16 residues. With 5 bases clipped from V and 2 bases from J, the junction kept 7 bases outside the gene matches. Per germline, CDR1 DFQATT and CDR2 SNEGSKA (reference sequence). CDR3 sequence (DNA): TGCAGTGCTGCCATGACTAGCGGGGGGACCACAGATACGCAGTATTTT. As protein: CSAAMTSGGTTDTQYF.

Ten or more counts support this clonotype. The V and J genes are TRBV7-3 and TRBJ2-1, with D possibly matching TRBD1 (5 bases). The CDR3 loop spans 15 amino acids. V was trimmed by 2 bases and J by 5 bases, leaving 13 bases between them. The germline CDR1 and CDR2 sequences are SGHTA and FQGTGA. The CDR3 loop reads CASSLGQGIHNEQFF. The CDR3 nucleotides are TGTGCCAGCAGCTTAGGGCAGGGTATCCACAATGAGCAGTTCTTC. Using reference TRBV7-3 and TRBJ2-1 for the parts outside the CDR3, the full variable domain is GAGVSQTPSNKVTEKGKYVELRCDPISGHTALYWYRQSLGQGPEFLIYFQGTGAADDSGLPNDRFFAVRPEGSVSTLKIQRTERGDSAVYLCASSLGQGIHNEQFFGPGTRLTVL.

This clonotype showed up many times. The rearrangement joins TRBV27 to TRBJ2-7, with D hard to call. With 0 bases removed from V and 3 bases from J, the gap between germline ends came to 12 bases. The CDR3 sequence is 15 residues long. Per the germline V gene, CDR1 is MNHEY and CDR2 is SMNVEV (reference sequence). As DNA, the CDR3 is TGTGCCAGCAGTTTATCGAAAGGCAGAATCTACGAGCAGTACTTC. Protein product: CASSLSKGRIYEQYF.

This clonotype occurred many times. The rearrangement links TRBV18 to TRBJ1-2, with no clear D. CDR1 KGHSH and CDR2 LQKENI come from the germline V gene. This CDR3 region has 11 residues. Trimming left V 5 bases short and J 7 bases short, with 8 bases between. In nucleotides, the CDR3 is TGTGCCAGCTCAGATGGGTTTGGCTACACCTTC. Its translation: CASSDGFGYTF.

Ten or more counts support this clonotype. This rearrangement joins TRBV25-1 to TRBJ1-1, with D perhaps matching TRBD1 (5 bases). Trimming took 1 base from V and 0 from J, leaving 18 bases between them. The CDR3 is 18 residues long. Germline assignment: CDR1 MGHDK and CDR2 SYGVNS. The CDR3 DNA reads as TGTGCCAGCAGTGAATCGCAGGGAGAGGCTCCTATGAACACTGAAGCTTTCTTT. Protein sequence: CASSESQGEAPMNTEAFF.

This rearrangement joins TRBV9 to TRBJ1-2; unclear D gene. CDR1 SGDLS and CDR2 YYNGEE come from the germline V gene. CDR3 length equals 13 residues. V lost 2 bases, J lost 4 bases, and 9 bases lay in between. CDR3 in amino acids: CASSVTASYGYTF. The CDR3 nucleotides are TGTGCCAGCAGCGTCACAGCTTCCTATGGCTACACCTTC. Full variable domain (remainder filled in from reference TRBV9 and TRBJ1-2): DSGVTQTPKHLITATGQRVTLRCSPRSGDLSVYWYQQSLDQGLQFLIQYYNGEERAKGNILERFSAQQFPDLHSELNLSSLELGDSALYFCASSVTASYGYTFGSGTRLTVV.

This clonotype was counted at least ten times. The chain uses TRBV7-3 and TRBJ2-1, with 9 bases aligning to TRBD1. The V gene's germline CDR1 is SGHTA and CDR2 FQGTGA. The CDR3 has 13 amino acids. V dropped 3 bases and J dropped 8; count of bases not matched to a gene: 2. As DNA, the CDR3 is TGTGCCAGCAGCTTCGGACAGGGGTATGAGCAGTTCTTC. Translating it yields CASSFGQGYEQFF.

This clonotype was counted many times. V and J are TRBV27 and TRBJ2-1, with 11 bases identical to TRBD2. Germline trimming cut 3 bases from V and 6 bases from J; bases unmatched to any gene: 7. The CDR3 sequence is 16 residues long. Germline V CDR1 and CDR2: MNHEY, SMNVEV (reference sequence). CDR3: CASSFPTSGGPNEQFF. The CDR3 DNA is TGTGCCAGCAGTTTCCCCACTAGCGGGGGACCCAATGAGCAGTTCTTC.

This clonotype came up many times. The V gene is TRBV2, the J gene TRBJ1-2; 7 nucleotides agree with TRBD1. Germline assignment: CDR1 SNHLY and CDR2 FYNNEI. This CDR3 region has 15 residues. The V segment lost 2 bases and the J segment 6 bases; nucleotides outside the gene matches: 9. CDR3 in DNA: TGTGCCAGCAGTGAACGGGACAGCCTCCAAAATGGCTACACCTTC. Translating it yields CASSERDSLQNGYTF.

This clonotype was seen a few times. The chain uses TRBV15 and TRBJ1-4, with D unclear. Trimming removed 5 bases from V and 0 bases from J, with 7 bases in between. The germline V gene has CDR1 LNHNV and CDR2 YYDKDF (reference sequence). The CDR3 spans 14 residues. In DNA form, the CDR3 reads TGTGCCACCAGCCTGGACCCAACTAATGAAAAACTGTTTTTT. This sequence encodes CATSLDPTNEKLFF.

This clonotype appeared many times. V and J are TRBV20-1 and TRBJ2-2; 7 bases map to TRBD2. Germline CDR1 and CDR2: DFQATT and SNEGSKA (reference sequence). The CDR3 totals 13 residues. J lost 0 bases, V lost 7 bases, and 2 bases had no gene match. The CDR3: CSVGTTNTGELFF. CDR3 in DNA: TGCAGTGTTGGGACTACGAACACCGGGGAGCTGTTTTTT.

The genes are TRBV7-6 and TRBJ2-3; 10 nucleotides match TRBD2. The CDR3 is made up of 15 amino acids. V shed 6 bases, J shed 2 bases, and the junction held 5 bases outside the gene matches. Germline values: CDR1 SGHVS, CDR2 FNYEAQ. CDR3 protein: CASRSSGSSTDTQYF. The CDR3 DNA is TGTGCCAGCAGATCTAGCGGGAGTTCCACAGATACGCAGTATTTT.

This clonotype was counted ten times or more. This chain links TRBV6-1 with TRBJ2-2, with TRBD1 matching over 12 bases. With V trimmed by 6 bases and J by 1 base, 15 bases remained unmatched. This CDR3 region has 20 residues. The germline gives CDR1 MNHNS, CDR2 SASEGT. CDR3 DNA sequence: TGTGCCAGCAGCCCCCCCCCGGGACAGGGGGCGTGGGGGAACACCGGGGAGCTGTTTTTT. It yields the protein CASSPPPGQGAWGNTGELFF.

This clonotype was found many times. The gene calls are TRBV6-1 and TRBJ1-2, with 8 bases aligning to TRBD1. The V gene's germline CDR1 is MNHNS and CDR2 SASEGT. V lost 6 bases and J lost 4; bases outside the gene matches: 4. This CDR3 comprises 13 residues. DNA for the CDR3: TGTGCCAGCAGGGTGGACAGGGCCTATGGCTACACCTTC. It translates to CASRVDRAYGYTF.

The V call is TRBV20-1, the J call TRBJ1-2; 7 nucleotides line up with TRBD1. Trimming cost V 1 base and J 6 bases; bases outside gene matches: 5. CDR1 is DFQATT, CDR2 SNEGSKA, per germline (reference sequence). The CDR3 runs 13 residues. CDR3: CSARGQGTDGYTF. CDR3 nucleotide sequence: TGCAGTGCTAGAGGTCAGGGGACAGATGGCTACACCTTC.

This clonotype was recorded only once. The V gene is TRBV5-1, the J gene TRBJ1-3; possibly TRBD1 for D (5 bases). The germline CDR1 and CDR2 sequences are SGHRS and YFSETQ. The V and J ends lost 0 bases and 1 base respectively, with 20 bases between them. This CDR3 region has 19 residues. This CDR3 is CASSLGTGGSSSSGNTIYF. The CDR3 nucleotides read TGCGCCAGCAGCTTGGGGACGGGGGGTTCATCGTCGTCTGGAAACACCATATATTTT.

This clonotype was seen ten or more times. The chain links TRBV20-1 to TRBJ2-2; 12 bases agree with TRBD2. Germline CDR1 reads DFQATT; CDR2 reads SNEGSKA (reference sequence). The CDR3 runs 16 residues. Unmatched junction bases numbered 3, after V lost 1 base and J lost 3 bases. This CDR3 reads CSARATSGSYTGELFF. The CDR3 coding sequence is TGCAGTGCTAGAGCGACTAGCGGGAGTTACACCGGGGAGCTGTTTTTT.

Ten or more counts support this clonotype. The chain recombines TRBV6-1 with TRBJ2-7, with D possibly being TRBD1 or TRBD2 (5 bases each). With 5 bases removed from V and 5 bases from J, the gap between germline ends came to 13 bases. The CDR3 has 13 amino acids. In germline, CDR1 is MNHNS, CDR2 SASEGT. CDR3 amino acids: CASSPRGTNEQYF. The CDR3 coding sequence is TGTGCCAGCAGTCCCCGGGGCACCAACGAGCAGTACTTC.

This clonotype was found many times. V usage is TRBV10-3 and J usage is TRBJ2-5; D gene uncertain. Germline V lookup: CDR1 ENHRY, CDR2 SYGVKD. V lost 3 bases and J lost 3, with 14 bases in between. The CDR3 sequence is 15 residues long. The CDR3 sequence: CAISDLSGLKETQYF. CDR3 in DNA: TGTGCCATCAGTGATCTTTCTGGCCTGAAAGAGACCCAGTACTTC.

This clonotype was seen ten or more times. V usage is TRBV28 and J usage is TRBJ1-2, with D unresolved. The CDR3 has 11 residues. Germline values: CDR1 MDHEN, CDR2 SYDVKM. Trimming took off 7 bases at V and 8 bases at J, with 11 bases between the two ends. The DNA of the CDR3 is TGTGCCAGCAACGGGGTTTCCGGCTACACCTTC. This sequence encodes CASNGVSGYTF.

V usage is TRBV9 and J usage is TRBJ2-7, with 8 nucleotides matching TRBD2. Germline V gene data show CDR1 as SGDLS and CDR2 as YYNGEE. Unmatched junction bases numbered 5, after V lost 2 bases and J lost 4 bases. The CDR3 length is 14 residues. CDR3 in DNA: TGTGCCAGCAGCGTTGGGACTAGTTTTTACGAGCAGTACTTC. Its protein is CASSVGTSFYEQYF.

The sample holds many counts of this clonotype. The chain combines TRBV29-1 with TRBJ2-1, with unresolved D. Germline V gene data show CDR1 as SQVTM and CDR2 as ANQGSEA. V gave up 3 bases and J gave up 5 bases, with 11 bases separating them. This CDR3 has 13 amino acids. This CDR3 reads CSVEGWTNNEQFF. In DNA, the CDR3 is TGCAGCGTTGAGGGGTGGACCAACAATGAGCAGTTCTTC.

Here the CDR3 reads CAWSLWGETQYF. In DNA, the CDR3 is TGTGCCTGGAGTCTATGGGGAGAGACCCAGTACTTC. This chain links TRBV30 with TRBJ2-5; D is unclear. Germline values: CDR1 GTSNPN, CDR2 SVGIG (reference sequence). The CDR3 length is 12 residues. Deletions cut 2 bases from V and 4 bases from J, with 8 bases between.

This clonotype was recorded many times. The V and J genes are TRBV6-1 and TRBJ1-1, with unresolved D. Germline V CDR1 and CDR2: MNHNS, SASEGT. The V end lost 6 bases, the J end lost 2 bases, and 7 bases lay between the germline ends. The CDR3 contains 12 residues. The CDR3 region is CASREPNTEAFF. The CDR3 DNA is TGTGCCAGCAGGGAGCCCAACACTGAAGCTTTCTTT.

In this sample, this clonotype turned up many times. The chain couples TRBV6-1 to TRBJ2-5, with D possibly TRBD1 on 5 matching bases. CDR3 length equals 15 residues. Germline assignment: CDR1 MNHNS and CDR2 SASEGT. The germline V and J ends were trimmed by 5 bases and 4 bases, with 17 bases remaining between them. CDR3 sequence: CASSLRADKRETQYF. The DNA of the CDR3 is TGTGCCAGCAGTCTCAGGGCGGACAAAAGAGAGACCCAGTACTTC.

This rearrangement joins TRBV28 to TRBJ1-5; TRBD1 matches at 10 bases. The CDR3 contains 15 residues. The V and J ends lost 6 bases and 4 bases, in that order; junction bases with no gene match: 6. In germline, CDR1 is MDHEN, CDR2 SYDVKM. The CDR3 here is CASSTRGQGNQPQHF. As DNA, the CDR3 is TGTGCCAGCAGCACCAGGGGACAGGGGAATCAGCCCCAGCATTTT.

This clonotype was counted ten times or more. The DNA for the CDR3 is TGTGCCAGCTCGAAAACGGGGATTGCTGAAGCTTTCTTT. Protein product: CASSKTGIAEAFF. The V call is TRBV6-1, the J call TRBJ1-1; no clear D gene. Germline V gene data show CDR1 as MNHNS and CDR2 as SASEGT. V was shortened by 8 bases and J by 6 bases, with 16 bases between the two germline ends. This CDR3 contains 13 residues.

This clonotype appeared many times. V gene TRBV5-6 combines with J gene TRBJ2-7; D not resolved. Per germline, CDR1 SGHDT and CDR2 YYEEEE. The CDR3 extends over 13 amino acids. V shed 2 bases and J shed 3 bases, with 9 bases lying between them. For the CDR3, the DNA is TGTGCCAGCAGCTTTGACAACGGCTACGAGCAGTACTTC. Residues: CASSFDNGYEQYF.

This clonotype was counted many times. The gene calls are TRBV9 and TRBJ1-1, with D possibly TRBD1 on 5 matching bases. V lost 4 bases and J 4 bases, leaving 17 bases between the germline ends. CDR3 size: 15 residues. CDR1 SGDLS and CDR2 YYNGEE come from the germline V gene. The CDR3 bases are TGTGCCAGCAGCACCCTGGGGGTTCCGGGCACTGAAGCTTTCTTT. Amino acid sequence: CASSTLGVPGTEAFF.

Many counts were recorded for this clonotype. The V gene is TRBV18, the J gene TRBJ2-2; 7 bases line up with TRBD1. J lost 3 bases, V lost 6 bases, and 7 bases had no gene match. The CDR3 consists of 15 residues. From germline, CDR1 is KGHSH and CDR2 LQKENI. CDR3 protein: CASSQGQTYTGELFF. The CDR3 DNA reads TGTGCCAGCTCGCAGGGACAGACCTACACCGGGGAGCTGTTTTTT.